The clone carrying this T cell receptor (beta chain) has just a few counts. The record originates from a study of blood T cells in healthy people across ages. For the second PCR, which ran for about 7 to 11 cycles, a sample-barcoded 5' primer and a J-beta primer mix were used. TCRdb itself ran the 5' RACE reads through MiXCR, one entry per CDR3 protein. The repertoire consists of roughly 730,000 distinct CDR3 sequences, with just over 55% occurring once and the leading ten covering around 24%. Sequencing was performed on blood. This receptor was obtained from a man aged 40-55 years in good health.

The CDR3 region has the DNA TGCAGCGTTATACTAGCGGGGGGCACAGATACGCAGTATTTT. Translated, it gives CSVILAGGTDTQYF. The chain combines TRBV29-1 with TRBJ2-3; 11 nucleotides align to TRBD2. CDR1 and CDR2 (germline): SQVTM, ANQGSEA. Trimming cost V 5 bases and J 1 base; bases outside gene matches: 2. This CDR3 spans 14 amino acids.